This T cell receptor (beta chain) comes out of a study of spatial heterogeneity in lung cancer. Study details: Detection consistently captured more beta-chain sequences than alpha-chain sequences. Overall study results and limits: More often at tumor resection than at routine follow-up, ubiquitous expanded tumor TCRs were detected in the blood.

This clonotype was counted many times. The antigen remains undetermined. The time point denotes: sample taken at primary tumor resection. Whole RNA from tumor, nontumor lung or frozen PBMC was sequenced unsorted. Samples were donated by 72 untreated early-stage non-small cell lung cancer patients. TCR cDNA molecules were tagged individually, and each one carried a unique molecular identifier. MiXCR, run by TCRdb on the 5' RACE reads, gives a single entry per CDR3 protein. In the table there are 25,000 or so distinct CDR3 sequences, 10% to 15% of which are singletons. The CDR3 runs 15 residues. From germline, CDR1 is DFQATT and CDR2 SNEGSKA (reference sequence).

This material consisted of PBMCs, taken at surgery. The clonotype was recovered from a female donor with early-stage non-small cell lung cancer. The J gene is TRBJ2-4, the V gene TRBV20-1; 7 nucleotides line up with TRBD1. CDR3 sequence (DNA): TGCAGGACCCGAAAATCGGGGACAGATAAAAACATTCAGTACTTC. This translates into CRTRKSGTDKNIQYF.